This T cell receptor (beta chain) was sequenced during a study of blood T cells in healthy people across ages (dated by TCRdb to the mid-2010s). Study-wide context: In model experiments, template switching captured roughly one uniquely barcoded TCR beta cDNA molecule for every two T cells. To avoid experimental bias, donors of different ages were distributed randomly across sequencing lanes. Using the same blood draw, the study looked at two additional independent replicas of 1 million unique cDNA reads for two donors, one aged 18 to 30 and the other aged 80 or older. Using deep sequencing normalized with unique cDNA molecular identifiers, the study measured how TCR beta repertoire diversity changes with age. Donors were grouped into four age groups: young (average approximately 15 years), middle-aged (about 40), aged (around 62) and long-lived (approximately 82). General conclusions and limits of the study: Because profiling used bulk unsorted PBMCs, naive and antigen-experienced compartments could not be compared conclusively. Observed TCR beta diversity per million T cells fell roughly linearly with age, and a significant reduction was already apparent by age about 38. Compared with the aged group, more naive CD4+ T cells, fewer expanded clones and increased TCR diversity were shown by the long-lived group, suggesting age selection. Estimates of total diversity based on one million sequenced T cells were considered lower bounds and underestimates. There was a strong correlation between observed TCR beta diversity and the percentage of naive T cells measured by flow cytometry. Because the CMV infection status of the donors was unknown, age-related changes in expanded clonotypes may potentially have been confounded.

The library was made by 5' RACE. For sequencing, an Illumina HiSeq 2500 was employed. A second PCR of roughly 7 to 11 cycles was performed with a sample-barcoded 5' primer and a J-beta primer mix. Each TCR beta cDNA molecule received a unique molecular identifier from a template-switch 5' adaptor carrying 12 random nucleotides. Each sample yielded at least 2.5 million CDR3-containing paired-end reads. First-strand cDNA synthesis was performed from all RNA using the Mint cDNA synthesis kit, with priming by a TRBC-specific oligonucleotide. After uracil-DNA glycosylase treatment, a first 18-cycle PCR used universal primers M1SS and BC2_uni_R on all cDNA. Concerning the study's data processing: Each sample was normalized by randomly selecting 1 million high-quality reads, each carrying a distinct molecular identifier. Instead of being binned into consensus sequences, reads with shared molecular identifiers were discarded. CDR3 identification, clonotype clustering and error correction used MiTCR with a Q25 quality threshold and the strictest error-elimination algorithm. A nonparametric unseen species model using Euler transformation provided a lower-bound estimate of total TCR beta diversity. TCRdb took the public reads, trimmed them with fastp at Q25, ran MiXCR for clone calling and kept in-frame beta chains. For every CDR3 protein sequence, its rows merge into one entry that carries the most common genes and DNA. The V and J calls reflect TCRdb's pipeline rather than the authors' work. The sample table shows 550,000 to 600,000 distinct CDR3 sequences, and around 48% are seen once. The leading ten clones occupy 20% to 25% of the sample.

On this clonotype: The specificity of this receptor is unknown. No much larger clonotype is one base removed from it; base qualities were not supplied.

The donors were under 40 Caucasian individuals from Russia, aged roughly 6 to 100 years, who were systemically healthy. About 9.8 milliliters of peripheral blood were drawn from each donor into EDTA-treated Vacutainer tubes. Ficoll-Paque density-gradient centrifugation was used to isolate PBMCs, with at least 6.5 million per sample. Total RNA was extracted from PBMCs with Trizol reagent, with at least 6 micrograms obtained per sample. Naive CD45RAhigh/CD27high T cell percentages were measured by flow cytometry on a PBMC aliquot from every donor. Material: blood. This sequence originates from a man older than 75 in good health.

CDR3 sequence: CASSYSTRLAGRNEQYF. Read as DNA, the sequence is TGTGCCAGCAGTTACTCGACAAGACTAGCGGGCCGCAATGAGCAGTACTTC. The chain employs TRBV6-5 and TRBJ2-7; 10 middle bases align to TRBD2. The germline V gene supplies CDR1 MNHEY and CDR2 SVGAGI. Taken from cysteine to phenylalanine, the CDR3 has 17 residues. Just the 51-base CDR3 DNA is kept, in frame starting at base 1. Compared with germline, V lacks 0 bases and J lacks 7 bases; bases without a gene match: 12.